These 26 T cell receptor beta chains were all obtained from the same sample, sequenced in a study of identifying expanded T cells in peripheral blood. Here immunoSEQ multiplex PCR was the method, and the copy in TCRdb shows in-frame clones only, minus some. The table records 90,000 to 100,000 clones, approximately 91% of them present only once. Sequenced sample: blood. The receptors stem from a person between 18 and 70 years old in good health.

The V and J genes are TRBV5-1 and TRBJ1-4, with D uncertain. V shed 2 bases and J shed 6 bases, with 5 bases lying between them. This CDR3 region has 12 residues. The germline V gene encodes CDR1 SGHRS and CDR2 YFSETQ. As DNA, the CDR3 is TGCGCCAGCAGCTTCGGAGATGAAAAACTGTTTTTT. Translation gives CASSFGDEKLFF.

V and J are TRBV28 and TRBJ1-2; D uncertain. CDR1 is MDHEN, CDR2 SYDVKM, per germline. The CDR3 is 15 amino acids. Deletions cut 1 base from V and 0 bases from J, with 9 bases between. The CDR3 protein is CASSLYTDANYGYTF. The CDR3, as DNA: TGTGCCAGCAGTTTATATACGGACGCTAACTATGGCTACACCTTC.

CDR3 protein: CATSSRLGRIGNQPQHF. CDR3 nucleotides: TGTGCCACCAGCAGTCGGTTAGGCAGGATCGGCAATCAGCCCCAGCATTTT. The chain combines TRBV15 with TRBJ1-5; no firm D call. Germline values: CDR1 LNHNV, CDR2 YYDKDF (reference sequence). The ends were cut back, 3 bases at V and 2 bases at J, with 17 bases in the middle. There are 17 residues in the CDR3.

This clone was counted a few times. Other DNA sequences within the sample encode an identical CDR3. The chain recombines TRBV30 with TRBJ1-1, with D perhaps TRBD1 (6 bases). The CDR3 length is 14 residues. Germline CDR1 GTSNPN, CDR2 SVGIG (reference sequence). Trimming cost V 0 bases and J 4 bases, with 12 bases left between them. For the CDR3, the DNA is TGTGCCTGGAGTGTACGGGGGCGCGGCACTGAAGCTTTCTTT. It is translated as CAWSVRGRGTEAFF.

Only one count was recorded for this clone. The chain couples TRBV2 to TRBJ2-4; D unclear. Trimming left V 4 bases short and J 15 bases short, with 13 bases between. The CDR3 is 11 amino acids. Germline CDR1 SNHLY, CDR2 FYNNEI. CDR3 sequence reads: CASSVSPAMYF. The CDR3 nucleotides are TGTGCCAGCAGTGTATCCCCGGCGATGTACTTC.

The rearrangement links TRBV6-5 to TRBJ2-3; D is ambiguous. The CDR3 is 14 residues long. Between the trimmed V and J ends, which lost 5 bases and 4 bases, there was a span of 13 bases. Germline lookup yields CDR1 MNHEY and CDR2 SVGAGI. CDR3 DNA: TGTGCCAGCAGTCGATATTATGGGTCAGATACGCAGTATTTT. Amino acids: CASSRYYGSDTQYF.

V and J are TRBV12-5 and TRBJ1-2; D remains ambiguous. V lost 0 bases, J lost 1 base, and 9 bases lay in between. The CDR3 extends over 15 amino acids. Germline V CDR1 and CDR2: LGHNT, FRNRAP. CDR3 bases: TGTGCTAGTGGTTTGGTACCAGCTAATAACTATGGCTACACCTTC. It specifies CASGLVPANNYGYTF. The full variable domain, its missing parts supplied by reference TRBV12-5 and TRBJ1-2, is DARVTQTPRHKVTEMGQEVTMRCQPILGHNTVFWYRQTMMQGLELLAYFRNRAPLDDSGMPKDRFSAEMPDATLATLKIQPSEPRDSAVYFCASGLVPANNYGYTFGSGTRLTVV.

The genes are TRBV11-3 and TRBJ2-3, with D possibly TRBD1 on 5 matching bases. The CDR3 consists of 15 residues. Per germline, CDR1 SGHNT and CDR2 YENEEA. The ends were cut back, 0 bases at V and 8 bases at J, with 15 bases in the middle. DNA for the CDR3: TGTGCCAGCAGCTTAGACCCTAGGGGCACTACTACGCAGTATTTT. Its protein product is CASSLDPRGTTTQYF.

V usage is TRBV4-3 and J usage is TRBJ2-7; D may be TRBD1 or TRBD2 (5 bases each). This CDR3 region has 16 residues. Germline CDR1 is LGHNA and CDR2 is YSLEER. The germline V and J ends were trimmed by 0 bases and 6 bases, with 18 bases remaining between them. The CDR3 sequence is CASSQERPREFSEQYF. As DNA, the CDR3 is TGCGCCAGCAGCCAAGAAAGGCCCAGGGAGTTCTCCGAGCAGTACTTC.

As DNA, the CDR3 is TGCGCCAGCAGCCAAGTCGGAGTCACTGAAGCTTTCTTT. Its protein product is CASSQVGVTEAFF. V is TRBV4-1 and J is TRBJ1-1; no firm D call. The V end lost 1 base, the J end lost 4 bases, and 7 bases lay between the germline ends. The germline V gene has CDR1 MGHRA and CDR2 YSYEKL. The CDR3 runs 13 residues.

This clone appeared a single time. The chain joins TRBV7-9 to TRBJ2-5; the match to TRBD2 covers 8 bases. Trimming at V came to 5 bases and at J to 5 bases, leaving 16 bases not matched to a gene. CDR3 length equals 17 residues. Germline V gene data show CDR1 as SEHNR and CDR2 as FQNEAQ (reference sequence). The CDR3 sequence is CASSRSSGSRVRETQYF. The CDR3 DNA is TGTGCCAGCAGCCGATCAAGCGGGAGTAGAGTCAGGGAGACCCAGTACTTC.

The chain recombines TRBV11-2 with TRBJ1-1; 8 nucleotides agree with TRBD1. V gave up 6 bases and J gave up 6 bases; unmatched junction bases: 12. CDR1 and CDR2 from the germline V gene are SGHAT and FQNNGV. The CDR3 extends over 15 amino acids. The CDR3 nucleotides read TGTGCCAGCAGTTCCCCCCAGGGGGCGGGGGCTGAAGCTTTCTTT. Its protein is CASSSPQGAGAEAFF.

The CDR3 bases are TGTGCCAGCAGCCCCGGTGACACTCAAAACTATGGCTACACCTTC. It specifies CASSPGDTQNYGYTF. This chain uses TRBV5-6 with TRBJ1-2; no clear D gene. Trimming stripped 4 bases from V and 2 bases from J, with 15 bases between. Germline V CDR1 and CDR2: SGHDT, YYEEEE. The CDR3 is 15 residues long.

This chain links TRBV7-3 with TRBJ2-3; D is uncertain. Trimming left V 8 bases short and J 0 bases short, with 9 bases between. CDR3 length: 13 amino acids. Germline lookup yields CDR1 SGHTA and CDR2 FQGTGA. CDR3 amino acids: CASRADSTDTQYF. DNA of the CDR3: TGTGCCAGCCGGGCGGATAGCACAGATACGCAGTATTTT.

This clone was recorded once. The chain couples TRBV6-5 to TRBJ1-2; D unresolved. The CDR3 sequence is 14 residues long. Deletions cut 8 bases from V and 0 bases from J, with 13 bases between. The germline CDR1 and CDR2 sequences are MNHEY and SVGAGI. CDR3 residues: CASRPAEPNYGYTF. CDR3 sequence (DNA): TGTGCCAGCCGGCCCGCGGAACCTAACTATGGCTACACCTTC.

The chain has TRBV30 and TRBJ2-2; D not certain. The CDR3 contains 14 residues. Germline-derived CDR1 and CDR2 are GTSNPN and SVGIG (reference sequence). Trimming stripped 4 bases from V and 5 bases from J, with 14 bases between. CDR3 region: CAWTSGEHTGELFF. As DNA, the CDR3 is TGTGCCTGGACCTCGGGCGAGCATACCGGGGAGCTGTTTTTT.

The genes are TRBV2 and TRBJ1-2; tentative D call: TRBD1 (6 bases). V lost 9 bases and J 8 bases, leaving 13 bases between the germline ends. Germline V lookup: CDR1 SNHLY, CDR2 FYNNEI. The CDR3 is made up of 11 amino acids. The CDR3 DNA reads as TGTGCCAGTACACAGGGTCTGGGCTACACCTTC. Its protein product is CASTQGLGYTF.

This chain connects TRBV5-1 to TRBJ2-5; TRBD2 agrees at 7 bases. Germline V CDR1 and CDR2: SGHRS, YFSETQ. This CDR3 is built from 16 residues. The V gene end was trimmed by 3 bases and the J gene end by 3 bases; junction bases not matched to a gene: 11. The chain's CDR3 is CASSWPREGMEETQYF. As DNA, the CDR3 is TGCGCCAGCAGCTGGCCCAGGGAGGGGATGGAAGAGACCCAGTACTTC.

The rearrangement joins TRBV12-5 to TRBJ1-1; D is undetermined. The length of the CDR3 is 14 residues. Trimming removed 7 bases at V and 1 base at J, with 13 bases between. Germline V gene data show CDR1 as LGHNT and CDR2 as FRNRAP. The CDR3 sequence is CASVLGWQNTEAFF. The CDR3 DNA is TGTGCTAGTGTGTTGGGGTGGCAGAACACTGAAGCTTTCTTT. The full variable domain, with the rest looked up from reference TRBV12-5 and TRBJ1-1, is DARVTQTPRHKVTEMGQEVTMRCQPILGHNTVFWYRQTMMQGLELLAYFRNRAPLDDSGMPKDRFSAEMPDATLATLKIQPSEPRDSAVYFCASVLGWQNTEAFFGQGTRLTVV.

The chain couples TRBV5-6 to TRBJ1-6, with 7 bases that match TRBD1. The length of the CDR3 is 15 residues. Trimming took 4 bases from V and 6 from J; bases not matched to a gene: 7. Looked up from germline, CDR1 is SGHDT and CDR2 is YYEEEE. This CDR3 is CASSPQDRSNSPLHF. DNA of the CDR3: TGTGCCAGCAGCCCCCAGGACAGGTCTAATTCACCCCTCCACTTT.

This chain links TRBV4-1 with TRBJ2-7, with a weak D call TRBD1 (5 bases). Germline values: CDR1 MGHRA, CDR2 YSYEKL. CDR3 length: 16 amino acids. V lost 4 bases and J lost 6, with 22 bases in between. For the CDR3, the DNA is TGCGCCAGCAGCCGGGCGAATGGGCAGGGTGAAGGCGAGCAGTACTTC. Translating it yields CASSRANGQGEGEQYF.

The chain recombines TRBV10-2 with TRBJ1-2; tentative D call: TRBD1 (5 bases). CDR1 WSHSY and CDR2 SAAADI come from the germline V gene. The CDR3 consists of 14 residues. V lost 7 bases, J lost 8 bases, and 20 bases lay in between. The CDR3 nucleotides read TGCGCCAGCACCAGAGGTGGGGGAGAGCGAGGCTACACCTTC. Translation gives CASTRGGGERGYTF.

In nucleotides, the CDR3 is TGTGCCAGCAGCTTAGTTTATGGAAACACTGAAGCTTTCTTT. Translated, it gives CASSLVYGNTEAFF. V usage is TRBV7-8 and J usage is TRBJ1-1; D call uncertain. The CDR3 contains 14 residues. Germline assignment: CDR1 SGHVS and CDR2 FQNEAQ. V was trimmed by 1 base and J by 2 bases, leaving 8 bases between them.

V is TRBV6-1 and J is TRBJ1-5; TRBD1 aligns across 10 bases. Germline lookup yields CDR1 MNHNS and CDR2 SASEGT. CDR3 size: 15 residues. V gave up 7 bases and J gave up 7 bases; unmatched junction bases: 10. The CDR3 region has the DNA TGTGCCAGCACCCCGGGACAGGGGTTGGAGCAGCCCCAGCATTTT. The encoded protein is CASTPGQGLEQPQHF.

This chain connects TRBV29-1 to TRBJ2-1; 10 bases align to TRBD2. With 7 bases clipped from V and 4 bases from J, the junction kept 4 bases outside the gene matches. The CDR3 has 13 residues. The germline CDR1 and CDR2 sequences are SQVTM and ANQGSEA. This chain's CDR3 is CSDLAGAYNEQFF. In DNA, the CDR3 is TGCAGCGACCTAGCGGGGGCTTACAATGAGCAGTTCTTC.

The V call is TRBV19, the J call TRBJ2-6, with D hard to call. Looked up from germline, CDR1 is LNHDA and CDR2 is SQIVND (reference sequence). The CDR3 contains 12 residues. Trimming took off 4 bases at V and 8 bases at J, with 6 bases between the two ends. CDR3 region: CASSTRSNVLTF. DNA for the CDR3: TGTGCCAGTAGTACCCGGTCCAACGTCCTGACTTTC.